This passage covers 2 T cell receptor beta chains from one sample sequenced in a study of T cell responses to AZD1222 COVID-19 vaccine. The protocol was immunoSEQ multiplex PCR, while the TCRdb copy is restricted to in-frame clones and leaves out a portion. The data show under 200,000 clones, about 90% seen once. The specimen comprised peripheral blood, sampled on day 0 of AZD1222 vaccination. The receptors were sampled from an adult in good health.

The chain carries TRBV4-2 and TRBJ2-4, with unresolved D. With 1 base removed from V and 5 bases from J, the gap between germline ends came to 15 bases. Germline CDR1 LGHNA, CDR2 YNFKEQ. CDR3 length: 16 residues. In DNA form, the CDR3 reads TGTGCCAGCAGCCAAGGGTTCGGTATACGGGAAAACATTCAGTACTTC. This encodes CASSQGFGIRENIQYF.

The chain has TRBV28 and TRBJ2-7; D may be TRBD1 (6 bases). The CDR3 is 16 amino acids. Trimming cost V 3 bases and J 5 bases, with 20 bases left between them. The germline V gene has CDR1 MDHEN and CDR2 SYDVKM. CDR3 DNA sequence: TGTGCCAGCAGTTTTGGGGGCGCGGGTAATTTCGACGAGCAGTACTTC. Translated: CASSFGGAGNFDEQYF.